This T cell receptor beta chain was recovered during a study of CD8 T cells in ankylosing spondylitis. Scientists made TCR beta libraries using quantitative 5'-RACE with molecular barcodes. In TCRdb, the 5' RACE reads were re-called with MiXCR into one record per CDR3 protein. The sample shows 700,000 to 1,000,000 distinct CDR3 sequences, about an eighth of them seen only once. In this sample, this clonotype turned up a few times. What it recognizes is unknown. Study-level results: Made up of eight or nine highly homologous variants, a TCR beta motif appeared characteristic of ankylosing spondylitis blood.

The trim removed 6 bases at V and 3 bases at J, leaving 4 bases unmatched. There are 13 residues in the CDR3. Germline CDR1 MNHNY, CDR2 SVGAGI (reference sequence). The sample consisted of blood, either unsorted or a sorted T cell fraction (not recorded which). This receptor was taken from a male donor with ankylosing spondylitis. This chain uses TRBV6-6 with TRBJ1-1, with TRBD1 matching over 7 bases. CDR3 DNA: TGTGCCAGCAGGTCGGGACAGTACACTGAAGCTTTCTTT. It yields the protein CASRSGQYTEAFF.